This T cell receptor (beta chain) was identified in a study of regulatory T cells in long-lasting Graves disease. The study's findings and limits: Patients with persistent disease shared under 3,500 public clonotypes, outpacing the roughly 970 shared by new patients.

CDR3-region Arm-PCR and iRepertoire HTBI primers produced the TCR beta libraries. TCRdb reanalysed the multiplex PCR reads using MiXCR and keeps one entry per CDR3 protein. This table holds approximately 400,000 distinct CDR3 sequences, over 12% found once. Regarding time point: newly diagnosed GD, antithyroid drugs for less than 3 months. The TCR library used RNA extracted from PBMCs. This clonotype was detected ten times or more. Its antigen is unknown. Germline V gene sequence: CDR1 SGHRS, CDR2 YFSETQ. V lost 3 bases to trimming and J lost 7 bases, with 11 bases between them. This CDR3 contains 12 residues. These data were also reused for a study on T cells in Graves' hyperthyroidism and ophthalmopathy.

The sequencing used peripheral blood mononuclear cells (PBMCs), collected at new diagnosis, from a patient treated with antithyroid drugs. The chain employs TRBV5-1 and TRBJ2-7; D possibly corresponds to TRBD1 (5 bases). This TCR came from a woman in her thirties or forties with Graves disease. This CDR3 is CASSWQGSEQYF. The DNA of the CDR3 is TGCGCCAGCAGCTGGCAGGGTTCGGAGCAGTACTTC.